What follows describes a single T cell receptor (beta chain). Its antigen is unidentified. The data were obtained in a study of human T cells and chemical hapten exposure. Study overall: Investigators sensitized around 2 cm by around 2 cm of upper inner arm skin with 2% DPC.

The time point: pre-sensitization, week 0. Documented treatment: therapeutic diphenylcyclopropenone sensitization with weekly scalp DPC. Original processing methods: Counts of TCRs in each sample centred on a median of around 92,000 and extended from about 20,000 to 690,000. MiXCR, applied by TCRdb to the RACE reads, yields one record per CDR3 protein. The V and J calls come from TCRdb's annotation, not from the publication. The table has under 400,000 distinct CDR3 sequences, more than 4.5% seen once. Study-wide findings and caveats: In the PT1 data, expanded TCR counts showed a positive correlation with patch test score. High-frequency TCRs, those above 1 in 1000, stayed the same after DPC sensitization.

The material was whole blood, obtained in connection with sensitization to the hapten diphenylcyclopropenone (DPC). This TCR was sampled from a woman aged 50 to 65 with alopecia areata. Some clones in this sample may be carry-over from other donors' samples.

The CDR3 loop reads CASINRDTVSGANVLTF. CDR3 bases: TGTGCCAGCATTAACCGGGACACGGTCTCTGGGGCCAACGTCCTGACTTTC. The rearrangement joins TRBV2 to TRBJ2-6; D is possibly TRBD1 (6 bases). The CDR3 has 17 residues. V lost 7 bases, J lost 0 bases, and 16 bases lay in between. In germline, CDR1 is SNHLY, CDR2 FYNNEI.